The rows below give T cell receptor beta chains drawn from one sample of a study of response to subunit inactivated influenza vaccine. TCRdb redid the calling of the RT-PCR reads with MiXCR, one entry per CDR3 protein. The table lists a few hundred thousand distinct CDR3 sequences, roughly 22% of them singletons. The sequencing here drew on PBMCs from blood, taken less than 22 months after vaccination. The receptors derive from a man aged 45 to 75 who received an inactivated influenza vaccine. CDR3s include the opening cysteine and the closing phenylalanine or tryptophan. Each record gives: V gene, D gene, J gene, CDR3 length, clone size, CDR3 protein, CDR3 DNA. A D gene is named only where the DNA matches it firmly. The size of a clone is reported for some rows only, either as once, few or many, or as a class for expanded clones.

TRBV6-5	NA	TRBJ1-6	14	few	CASSYRGNNSPLHF	TGTGCCAGCAGTTACCGCGGGAACAATTCACCCCTCCACTTT
TRBV18	NA	TRBJ2-3	16	NA	CASSPGDLKVTDTQYF	TGTGCCAGCTCACCCGGGGACCTTAAAGTGACAGATACGCAGTATTTT
TRBV28	TRBD2	TRBJ2-4	17	NA	CASSTETSGLAKNIQYF	TGTGCCAGCAGTACCGAGACTAGCGGCTTAGCCAAAAACATTCAGTACTTC
TRBV20-1	NA	TRBJ1-2	12	few	CSAPHNYYGYTF	TGCAGTGCTCCTCACAATTACTATGGCTACACCTTC
TRBV20-1	TRBD2	TRBJ2-4	14	once	CSAFSGGRKNIQYF	TGCAGTGCGTTTAGCGGGGGCCGAAAAAACATTCAGTACTTC
TRBV7-2	NA	TRBJ2-1	14	NA	CASSQTSSYNEQFF	TGTGCCAGCAGCCAGACTAGTAGCTACAATGAGCAGTTCTTC
TRBV11-2	TRBD2	TRBJ2-3	16	few	CASSPGTSGATDTQYF	TGTGCCAGCAGCCCCGGGACTAGCGGGGCCACAGATACGCAGTATTTT
TRBV28	NA	TRBJ1-1	14	NA	CASSLGRRGTEAFF	TGTGCCAGCAGTTTAGGGAGGAGGGGGACTGAAGCTTTCTTT
TRBV29-1	TRBD1	TRBJ1-1	12	NA	CSVETGETEAFF	TGCAGCGTTGAGACAGGGGAGACTGAAGCTTTCTTT
TRBV14	NA	TRBJ2-2	17	NA	CASSQDFGGAYTGELFF	TGTGCCAGCAGCCAAGATTTTGGCGGGGCTTACACCGGGGAGCTGTTTTTT
TRBV12-3/TRBV12-4	TRBD1	TRBJ1-5	17	many	CASSLTGTGESNQPQHF	TGTGCCAGCAGTTTAACCGGGACAGGAGAGAGCAATCAGCCCCAGCATTTT
TRBV30	NA	TRBJ2-3	10	NA	CAWSEGTQYF	TGTGCCTGGAGTGAAGGGACGCAGTATTTT
TRBV29-1	NA	TRBJ2-7	12	NA	CSAVSTATEQYF	TGCAGCGCCGTATCGACAGCGACCGAGCAGTACTTC
TRBV5-1	NA	TRBJ2-3	15	NA	CASRTRYMPTDTQYF	TGCGCCAGCAGAACCCGGTATATGCCCACAGATACGCAGTATTTT
TRBV11-1	NA	TRBJ1-5	13	many	CASSLNNDQPQHF	TGTGCCAGCAGCCTAAATAATGATCAGCCCCAGCATTTT
TRBV10-3	NA	TRBJ1-2	12	few	CAINTRNYGYTF	TGTGCCATCAACACACGAAACTATGGCTACACCTTC
TRBV9	NA	TRBJ1-2	13	NA	CASSVPGQEGYRF	TGTGCCAGCAGCGTTCCGGGACAAGAGGGCTATCGCTTC
TRBV6-1	TRBD1	TRBJ1-6	16	NA	CASNPGQGKYNSPLHF	TGTGCCAGCAATCCGGGACAGGGAAAATATAATTCACCCCTCCACTTT
TRBV5-1	TRBD2	TRBJ2-7	12	few	CASSVSGGEQYF	TGCGCCAGCAGCGTAAGCGGGGGCGAGCAGTACTTC
TRBV6-1	NA	TRBJ1-1	13	NA	CASREFQNTEAFF	TGTGCCAGCAGGGAATTCCAGAACACTGAAGCTTTCTTT
TRBV12-3/TRBV12-4	NA	TRBJ1-4	14	many	CASRPDYMMGKLFF	TGTGCCAGCAGGCCGGATTATATGATGGGAAAACTGTTTTTT
TRBV28	NA	TRBJ1-6	16	many	CASSLPGTERNSPLHF	TGTGCCAGCAGTTTACCCGGGACGGAGCGTAATTCACCCCTCCACTTT
TRBV19	TRBD1	TRBJ2-4	14	NA	CASSIQGVKNIQYF	TGTGCCAGTAGTATCCAGGGGGTCAAAAACATTCAGTACTTC
TRBV7-9	TRBD1	TRBJ1-1	16	few	CASSPSRGFGGGEAFF	TGTGCCAGCAGTCCGAGCAGGGGGTTTGGAGGGGGTGAAGCTTTCTTT
TRBV28	TRBD2	TRBJ2-1	12	few	CASSGGGNEQFF	TGTGCCAGCTCTGGGGGGGGCAATGAGCAGTTCTTC
TRBV7-2	TRBD1	TRBJ1-4	14	NA	CASSVDRGNEKLFF	TGTGCCAGCAGCGTCGACAGGGGGAATGAAAAACTGTTTTTT
TRBV5-1	TRBD1	TRBJ2-1	14	few	CASSLRTGNDEQFF	TGCGCCAGCAGCTTGAGGACAGGGAATGATGAGCAGTTCTTC
TRBV28	NA	TRBJ2-7	14	NA	CSSNPGHTSYEQYF	TGTTCCAGCAATCCAGGACACACATCCTACGAGCAGTACTTC
TRBV5-1	NA	TRBJ1-5	14	NA	CASSPGNAEEPQHF	TGCGCCAGCAGCCCGGGAAACGCAGAGGAGCCCCAGCATTTT
TRBV5-4	NA	TRBJ1-1	13	NA	CASSLSPFTEAFF	TGTGCCAGCAGCTTGAGTCCTTTCACTGAAGCTTTCTTT
TRBV19	TRBD2	TRBJ2-2	21	NA	CASSIRPYFGTRASNTGELFF	TGTGCCAGTAGTATACGGCCGTACTTCGGGACTAGGGCTTCGAACACCGGGGAGCTGTTTTTT
TRBV6-1	NA	TRBJ2-3	15	NA	CASTRAPAGTDTQYF	TGTGCCAGTACCAGGGCCCCGGCGGGCACAGATACGCAGTATTTT
TRBV3-1	NA	TRBJ2-5	12	NA	CASSQGSVTQYF	TGTGCCAGCAGCCAAGGCAGCGTGACCCAGTACTTC
TRBV28	NA	TRBJ2-1	15	few	CASSLKRVTYNEQFF	TGTGCCAGCAGTTTAAAGCGGGTTACCTACAATGAGCAGTTCTTC
TRBV18	TRBD1	TRBJ1-1	17	few	CASSQRDRGLVGTEAFF	TGTGCCAGCTCCCAACGGGACAGGGGATTGGTAGGCACTGAAGCTTTCTTT
TRBV25-1	NA	TRBJ1-1	13	few	CASSELGAGVGFF	TGTGCCAGCAGTGAACTGGGAGCAGGGGTAGGTTTCTTT
TRBV20-1	NA	TRBJ2-2	14	NA	CSVDQGRVTGELFF	TGCAGTGTTGATCAGGGCAGAGTCACCGGGGAGCTGTTTTTT
TRBV5-1	TRBD2	TRBJ2-7	15	few	CASSYTGTIGYEQYF	TGCGCCAGCAGCTATACCGGGACTATCGGGTACGAGCAGTACTTC
TRBV5-1	NA	TRBJ2-7	17	few	CASSLVPGDQGTYEQYF	TGCGCCAGCAGCTTGGTTCCAGGGGATCAGGGAACCTACGAGCAGTACTTC
TRBV7-9	NA	TRBJ2-3	14	few	CASSLAQAGDTQYF	TGTGCCAGCAGCTTAGCACAGGCTGGTGATACGCAGTATTTT
TRBV20-1	NA	TRBJ2-7	13	many	CSASKVSSYEQYF	TGCAGTGCTAGCAAGGTCAGCTCCTACGAGCAGTACTTC
TRBV29-1	NA	TRBJ1-1	11	few	CSVEDRFEAFF	TGCAGCGTTGAAGACAGGTTTGAAGCTTTCTTT
TRBV29-1	NA	TRBJ2-1	13	few	CSVAGDDYNEQFF	TGCAGCGTTGCCGGGGACGACTACAATGAGCAGTTCTTC
TRBV19	NA	TRBJ2-7	15	NA	CASSSPGKSSYEQYF	TGTGCCAGTAGTAGCCCGGGGAAGAGCTCCTACGAGCAGTACTTC
TRBV10-3	NA	TRBJ1-5	14	NA	CAISAPGEHQPQHF	TGTGCCATCAGTGCGCCAGGGGAACATCAGCCCCAGCATTTT
TRBV20-1	NA	TRBJ1-5	13	many	CSARTPRDQPQHF	TGCAGTGCTAGGACACCGAGGGATCAGCCCCAGCATTTT
TRBV5-6	TRBD2	TRBJ2-1	14	few	CASSSGRMYNEQFF	TGTGCCAGCAGTAGCGGGAGGATGTACAATGAGCAGTTCTTC
TRBV2	TRBD2	TRBJ2-7	14	NA	CASRGAGVFHEQYF	TGTGCCAGCAGGGGTGCGGGAGTTTTCCACGAGCAGTACTTC
TRBV29-1	NA	TRBJ2-7	12	NA	CSVRDGPYEQYF	TGCAGCGTCCGGGACGGCCCCTACGAGCAGTACTTC
TRBV7-2	NA	TRBJ1-1	15	few	CASSWGHPKNTEAFF	TGTGCCAGCAGCTGGGGACACCCCAAGAACACTGAAGCTTTCTTT
TRBV7-2	NA	TRBJ2-5	15	few	CASKNGRLVQETQYF	TGTGCCAGCAAGAATGGACGGCTCGTACAAGAGACCCAGTACTTC
TRBV14	NA	TRBJ1-2	12	many	CASSQDGRGYTF	TGTGCCAGCAGCCAAGACGGACGAGGCTACACCTTC
TRBV30	NA	TRBJ1-6	15	NA	CAWSWDVGGGSPLHF	TGTGCCTGGAGCTGGGACGTCGGGGGTGGTTCACCCCTCCACTTT
TRBV5-1	NA	TRBJ2-2	18	NA	CASSLLVIKTANTGELFF	TGCGCCAGCAGCTTGTTAGTGATTAAGACCGCGAACACCGGGGAGCTGTTTTTT
TRBV7-2	TRBD1	TRBJ2-5	15	NA	CASSLGQGSLETQYF	TGTGCCAGCAGCTTGGGACAGGGATCTCTTGAGACCCAGTACTTC
TRBV7-9	NA	TRBJ1-5	14	NA	CASSLARGNQPQHF	TGTGCCAGCAGCTTAGCCAGGGGAAATCAGCCCCAGCATTTT
TRBV3-1	NA	TRBJ1-1	14	few	CASSQGFGRDEAFF	TGTGCCAGCAGCCAAGGGTTCGGGCGGGATGAAGCTTTCTTT
TRBV19	TRBD1	TRBJ1-5	16	NA	CASSGKGQGHNQPQHF	TGTGCCAGTAGTGGTAAGGGACAGGGACACAATCAGCCCCAGCATTTT
TRBV9	NA	TRBJ2-3	14	NA	CASSVGQYTDTQYF	TGTGCCAGCAGCGTTGGACAGTACACAGATACGCAGTATTTT